This T cell receptor (beta chain) was sequenced for a study of beta chain features in type 1 diabetes. Study details: What patients shared with healthy donors was a similar profile of age, gender and cell yields.

Germline lookup yields CDR1 SGHVS and CDR2 FQNEAQ. The CDR3 is 13 amino acids. Trimming shortened V by 3 bases and J by 7 bases, and 12 bases separated the two germline ends. Notes on the study in general: In all four CD4+ subsets, TCRB CDR3 length was significantly, moderately reduced in type 1 diabetes. Among patients, naive, central memory and Treg TCRB repertoires appeared more similar than among healthy donors.

Comments on this clone: The antigen is unknown.

Every isolated RNA sample was fully reverse transcribed, so sequencing captured expressed TCRB transcripts. Using immunoSEQ multiplex PCR, the repertoire was profiled, and TCRdb retains in-frame clones only, with some absent. The sample lists 350,000 to 450,000 clones, approximately 15% seen once, with approximately 0.035% in the top ten. The sample comprised naive CD4+ T cells from blood. This sequence originates from a man aged 30 to 45 in good health. The chain combines TRBV7-8 with TRBJ2-5, with D possibly being TRBD2 (5 bases). The CDR3 bases are TGTGCCAGCAGCTTTGAGGGTTTGGGGACCCAGTACTTC. Translated: CASSFEGLGTQYF.